These 8 T cell receptor beta chains came from one sample sequenced in a study of neurological immune-mediated disorders (dated by TCRdb to between 2018 and 2021). Libraries were made using 5' RACE. TCRdb names Illumina HiSeq 2500 as the instrument used. The public reads were reanalyzed by TCRdb: fastp trimming at Q25, MiXCR alignment, in-frame beta chains only. Rows are unified per CDR3 protein, each entry keeping the most common DNA and genes. The sample table records around 130,000 distinct CDR3 sequences; 3% to 3.5% of these occur just once. The top ten clonotypes cover roughly 1.3% of the sample. Sequencing was done on a sample of PBMCs. These receptors all come from a woman aged 25 to 45 with multiple sclerosis.

Many counts were recorded for this clonotype. The V gene is TRBV9, the J gene TRBJ1-5; 9 bases agree with TRBD1. Losses at the gene ends were 0 bases for V and 1 base for J; bases not matched to a gene: 8. There are 18 residues in the CDR3. Germline-derived CDR1 and CDR2 are SGDLS and YYNGEE. CDR3 in DNA: TGTGCCAGCAGCGTAGAGGGACAGGGAAGGGTAAGCAATCAGCCCCAGCATTTT. It yields the protein CASSVEGQGRVSNQPQHF.

This clonotype was counted ten times or more. The rearrangement links TRBV6-5 to TRBJ2-3; no clear D gene. The germline V gene encodes CDR1 MNHEY and CDR2 SVGAGI. The CDR3 covers 14 residues. V lost 0 bases to trimming and J lost 3 bases, with 7 bases between them. CDR3 nucleotides: TGTGCCAGCAGTTACTCCTACGTAACAGATACGCAGTATTTT. Translated, it gives CASSYSYVTDTQYF.

This clonotype was counted ten times or more. The chain combines TRBV29-1 with TRBJ2-7; D unclear. With 4 bases removed from V and 0 bases from J, the gap between germline ends came to 7 bases. CDR3 size: 12 residues. The germline V gene encodes CDR1 SQVTM and CDR2 ANQGSEA. In DNA form, the CDR3 reads TGCAGCGTTGTGGGTAGCTCCTACGAGCAGTACTTC. Protein sequence: CSVVGSSYEQYF.

The chain joins TRBV11-2 to TRBJ1-3; 7 nucleotides match TRBD1. After removal of 5 bases from V and 8 bases from J, the junction contained 12 bases not matched to a gene. Germline assignment: CDR1 SGHAT and CDR2 FQNNGV. The CDR3 is 15 amino acids. The CDR3 nucleotides read TGTGCCAGCAGCATGAGCCTTGGACAGGATTACACCATATATTTT. It specifies CASSMSLGQDYTIYF.

This clonotype was counted a few times. CDR3: CASSYQTGNTEAFF. The CDR3 nucleotides are TGCGCCAGCAGTTATCAGACAGGGAACACTGAAGCTTTCTTT. V is TRBV5-1 and J is TRBJ1-1, with D possibly matching TRBD1 (6 bases). Per germline, CDR1 SGHRS and CDR2 YFSETQ. CDR3 size: 14 residues. V lost 5 bases to trimming and J lost 1 base, with 12 bases between them.

There are many counts of this clonotype. V is TRBV5-1 and J is TRBJ1-1, with 7 bases fitting TRBD1. Germline V lookup: CDR1 SGHRS, CDR2 YFSETQ. This CDR3 region has 14 residues. J was trimmed by 8 bases and V by 2 bases; bases with no gene match: 9. The CDR3 DNA sequence: TGCGCCAGCAGCTTTGACCCGGGACAGTGGGAAGCTTTCTTT. It is translated as CASSFDPGQWEAFF.

This clonotype has just a few counts. The chain carries TRBV20-1 and TRBJ2-1, with TRBD2 matching 12 bases. Germline V gene data show CDR1 as DFQATT and CDR2 as SNEGSKA (reference sequence). The CDR3 totals 15 residues. V was clipped by 2 bases and J by 8 bases; unmatched bases: 7. The CDR3, as DNA: TGCAGTGCTAGACATCTAGCGGGGGGGCTCCATGAGCAGTTCTTC. Protein: CSARHLAGGLHEQFF.

The sample holds many counts of this clonotype. The CDR3 nucleotides read TGCAGTGCTAGACTGAGGGCCTCCTACGAGCAGTACTTC. The encoded protein is CSARLRASYEQYF. The chain combines TRBV20-1 with TRBJ2-7; perhaps TRBD2 as D (5 bases). The V and J ends lost 2 bases and 0 bases respectively, with 8 bases between them. Germline loops: CDR1 DFQATT, CDR2 SNEGSKA (reference sequence). CDR3 length: 13 residues.